This T cell receptor beta chain appears in the sequencing data of a study of blood T cell repertoires in COVID-19. Overall study: Sample material is recorded as cDNA or gDNA derived from T cells, B-cell-depleted T cells, or PBMCs.

In the source study's methods: Estimation of nucleated cell counts was performed using reference gene primer amplification. Sequenced by immunoSEQ multiplex PCR; TCRdb stores in-frame clones only, minus some. D and trimming come from the DNA, and the V and J calls and clone size come from that table. Here the sample spans about 98,000 clones, 81% being singletons. This sequence was found in a woman aged 80 or over with acute or convalescent COVID-19. Sequencing used peripheral blood.

Written as DNA, the CDR3 is TGTGCCAGTAGTAACCGGGAACGGATAAACACCATATATTTT. Protein product: CASSNRERINTIYF. The chain carries TRBV19 and TRBJ1-3; unclear D gene. Per germline, CDR1 LNHDA and CDR2 SQIVND (reference sequence). V shed 4 bases and J shed 6 bases, with 13 bases lying between them. The CDR3 loop spans 14 amino acids.